A single sample gave rise to the 5 T cell receptor beta chains below, sequenced in a study of beta chain features in type 1 diabetes. What was sequenced were expressed TCRB transcripts, since all of the isolated RNA had been reverse transcribed. Clones were read by immunoSEQ multiplex PCR, and TCRdb kept only the in-frame ones, dropping some. The table records 680,000 or so clones, 15% to 17% of them present only once. The sample taken for sequencing was naive CD4+ T cells from blood. These receptors all come from a man aged 18-30 years in good health.

This clone was counted only a few times. The chain recombines TRBV15 with TRBJ2-6; D remains unclear. CDR1 is LNHNV and CDR2 is YYDKDF in the germline V gene (reference sequence). The CDR3 runs 13 residues. V lost 8 bases and J 2 bases, leaving 7 bases between the germline ends. The CDR3 DNA is TGTGCCACCCGGAGACCTGGGGCCAACGTCCTGACTTTC. It is translated as CATRRPGANVLTF.

This clone has a handful of counts. The chain uses TRBV5-4 and TRBJ1-1; 8 positions match TRBD1. The junction had 6 bases not matched to a gene; V was cut back by 6 bases and J by 5 bases. The CDR3 runs 13 residues. The germline V gene has CDR1 SGHNT and CDR2 YYREEE (reference sequence). The CDR3 reads CASIHRGGTEAFF. CDR3 in DNA: TGTGCCAGCATCCACAGGGGGGGTACTGAAGCTTTCTTT.

The chain links TRBV7-2 to TRBJ2-3, with D uncertain. The germline V and J ends were trimmed by 0 bases and 4 bases, with 2 bases remaining between them. CDR3 size: 12 residues. The germline V gene encodes CDR1 SGHTA and CDR2 FQGNSA. CDR3 sequence: CASSLAPDTQYF. The CDR3 DNA reads TGTGCCAGCAGCTTAGCCCCAGATACGCAGTATTTT.

The chain recombines TRBV25-1 with TRBJ2-4; D remains unclear. V shed 2 bases and J shed 3 bases, with 11 bases lying between them. The CDR3 sequence is 15 residues long. The germline gives CDR1 MGHDK, CDR2 SYGVNS. CDR3 coding DNA: TGTGCCAGCAGTGAAAAAGGAACGCTCAAAAACATTCAGTACTTC. Protein sequence: CASSEKGTLKNIQYF.

The chain joins TRBV7-9 to TRBJ2-2; unclear D gene. V was clipped by 2 bases and J by 7 bases, with 14 bases between them. Germline-derived CDR1 and CDR2 are SEHNR and FQNEAQ (reference sequence). The CDR3 has 15 amino acids. The CDR3 region is CASSLIAISGGELFF. For the CDR3, the DNA is TGTGCCAGCAGCTTAATTGCAATCTCAGGCGGGGAGCTGTTTTTT.